The 20 T cell receptor beta chains reported below all come from one sample, sequenced in a study of T cell repertoires in cytomegalovirus infection. TCRdb reanalysed the reads using MiXCR and keeps one entry per CDR3 protein. The sample carries approximately 390,000 distinct CDR3 sequences, approximately 35% recorded once. These TCRs' antigens remain unknown. The sample here was cultured PBMCs, taken from culture after CMV antigen stimulation. These receptors originate from a human donor in good health (CMV status not recorded). Some clones in this sample may be carry-over from other donors' samples.

The rearrangement uses TRBV12-3 or TRBV12-4 and TRBJ2-3, with D perhaps TRBD2 (5 bases). The ends were cut back, 8 bases at V and 2 bases at J, with 11 bases in the middle. CDR3 size: 13 residues. CDR3 DNA sequence: TGTGCCAGCGACCCCGGGAACACAGATACGCAGTATTTT. Translated, it gives CASDPGNTDTQYF.

This clonotype occurred a few times. The V and J genes are TRBV7-2 and TRBJ2-1, with D possibly matching TRBD1 (5 bases). Germline V gene sequence: CDR1 SGHTA, CDR2 FQGNSA. The CDR3 is made up of 14 amino acids. V shed 6 bases and J shed 0 bases, with 9 bases lying between them. CDR3 protein: CASSLGPSYNEQFF. The DNA of the CDR3 is TGTGCCAGCAGTTTGGGGCCCTCCTACAATGAGCAGTTCTTC.

The genes are TRBV7-8 and TRBJ1-5, with TRBD1 matching 7 bases. This CDR3 is 15 amino acids long. The V segment lost 3 bases and the J segment 5 bases; nucleotides outside the gene matches: 7. Germline assignment: CDR1 SGHVS and CDR2 FQNEAQ. The CDR3 coding sequence is TGTGCCAGCAGCTTGGAGGACAGGAGGGATCAGCCCCAGCATTTT. Translation: CASSLEDRRDQPQHF.

The rearrangement uses TRBV9 and TRBJ2-1, with D possibly matching TRBD1 (7 bases). V lost 0 bases and J 4 bases, leaving 11 bases between the germline ends. The CDR3 is 15 amino acids. Germline CDR1 is SGDLS and CDR2 is YYNGEE. The CDR3 bases are TGTGCCAGCAGCGTAGAGACAGGGAGGTACAATGAGCAGTTCTTC. Its translation is CASSVETGRYNEQFF.

This chain uses TRBV10-2 with TRBJ2-1; no firm D call. The CDR3 is 14 amino acids. V lost 6 bases, J lost 4 bases, and 13 bases lay in between. The germline V gene encodes CDR1 WSHSY and CDR2 SAAADI. In DNA form, the CDR3 reads TGCGCCAGCAGCCCGGACCGATATTACAATGAGCAGTTCTTC. Its protein is CASSPDRYYNEQFF.

J is TRBJ2-3 and V is TRBV5-4, with D possibly called TRBD1 or TRBD2 (5 bases each). This CDR3 has 13 amino acids. Germline CDR1 SGHNT, CDR2 YYREEE (reference sequence). V lost 1 base to trimming and J lost 6 bases, with 9 bases between them. The chain's CDR3 is CASSLRGEDTQYF. CDR3 DNA: TGTGCCAGCAGCTTGAGGGGAGAGGATACGCAGTATTTT.

Comment on this clonotype: This could be a read error, since a much larger clone is one nucleotide away. The CDR3 is CASSSTGGADTQYF. CDR3 coding DNA: TGTGCCAGCAGCTCGACAGGGGGCGCAGATACGCAGTATTTT. J is TRBJ2-3 and V is TRBV7-2; 10 positions match TRBD1. V was clipped by 4 bases and J by 4 bases; unmatched bases: 2. Germline V gene data show CDR1 as SGHTA and CDR2 as FQGNSA. The CDR3 is made up of 14 amino acids.

The rearrangement links TRBV6-2 or TRBV6-3 to TRBJ1-5; possibly TRBD1 for D (5 bases). Germline loops: CDR1 MNHEY, CDR2 SVGEGT. The V end lost 5 bases, the J end lost 1 base, and 12 bases lay between the germline ends. The CDR3 totals 15 residues. DNA of the CDR3: TGTGCCAGCAGTCGGGACCTAGGAAGCAATCAGCCCCAGCATTTT. Protein sequence: CASSRDLGSNQPQHF.

The genes are TRBV7-9 and TRBJ1-2, with D possibly matching TRBD1 (6 bases). The CDR3 runs 12 residues. The germline V gene encodes CDR1 SEHNR and CDR2 FQNEAQ (reference sequence). Trimming left V 4 bases short and J 6 bases short, with 9 bases between. The CDR3 sequence: CASSWTVHGYTF. CDR3 sequence (DNA): TGTGCCAGCAGCTGGACAGTTCATGGCTACACCTTC.

This clonotype was found a few times. The genes are TRBV19 and TRBJ2-1, with 10 bases that match TRBD2. Per the germline V gene, CDR1 is LNHDA and CDR2 is SQIVND (reference sequence). The junction had 4 bases not matched to a gene; V was cut back by 8 bases and J by 0 bases. This CDR3 has 15 residues. The CDR3, as DNA: TGTGCCAGTGGCTCTAGCGGGAGCTCCTACAATGAGCAGTTCTTC. Residues: CASGSSGSSYNEQFF.

The chain carries TRBV5-1 and TRBJ2-1, with 7 positions matching TRBD2. This CDR3 is built from 15 residues. Losses at the gene ends were 0 bases for V and 8 bases for J; bases not matched to a gene: 8. CDR1 and CDR2 (germline): SGHRS, YFSETQ. CDR3 coding DNA: TGCGCCAGCAGCTTGGAAGGCGGGAGTTTCCATGAGCAGTTCTTC. This sequence encodes CASSLEGGSFHEQFF.

This clonotype was counted at least ten times. V and J are TRBV11-3 and TRBJ1-2; 8 bases align to TRBD1. The CDR3 is 16 amino acids. V dropped 2 bases and J dropped 2; count of bases not matched to a gene: 7. Per germline, CDR1 SGHNT and CDR2 YENEEA. The chain's CDR3 is CASSLTTGVMNYGYTF. The CDR3 DNA reads TGTGCCAGCAGCTTAACGACAGGGGTGATGAACTATGGCTACACCTTC.

For this clonotype: This could be a read error, since a much larger clone is one nucleotide away. The V and J genes are TRBV27 and TRBJ1-4; D call uncertain. Trimming cost V 2 bases and J 6 bases, with 10 bases left between them. Germline assignment: CDR1 MNHEY and CDR2 SMNVEV (reference sequence). This CDR3 contains 14 residues. The CDR3 loop reads CASSLILLHEKLFF. The CDR3 DNA is TGTGCCAGCAGTTTAATTCTCCTTCATGAAAAACTGTTTTTT.

This clonotype was counted between two and nine times. The chain uses TRBV2 and TRBJ2-2; a weak D match, TRBD2 (5 bases). The germline V gene encodes CDR1 SNHLY and CDR2 FYNNEI. The CDR3 is 15 amino acids. The V gene lost 9 bases and the J gene lost 0 bases, with 14 bases spanning the gap. The CDR3 spells CASLSGGANTGELFF. DNA of the CDR3: TGTGCCAGTCTCAGCGGAGGCGCGAACACCGGGGAGCTGTTTTTT.

The chain recombines TRBV19 with TRBJ1-5; a weak D match, TRBD1 (5 bases). The V and J ends lost 5 bases and 2 bases respectively, with 13 bases between them. The germline gives CDR1 LNHDA, CDR2 SQIVND (reference sequence). CDR3 length equals 15 residues. The CDR3 is CASSSRDGRNQPQHF. Here the CDR3 DNA reads TGTGCCAGTAGTTCCAGGGACGGTCGCAATCAGCCCCAGCATTTT.

This clonotype was seen a handful of times. The chain employs TRBV20-1 and TRBJ2-7; D may be TRBD1 (6 bases). Germline CDR1 and CDR2: DFQATT and SNEGSKA (reference sequence). V was pared by 1 base and J by 7 bases, with 14 bases between. CDR3 length equals 13 residues. In DNA, the CDR3 is TGCAGTGCTAGAGGTACAGGGAGTAGGGAGCAGTACGTC. Amino acids: CSARGTGSREQYV.

The V call is TRBV6-4, the J call TRBJ2-4; 9 bases are a match to TRBD2. With 3 bases clipped from V and 15 bases from J, the junction kept 12 bases outside the gene matches. CDR1 is MRHNA and CDR2 is SNTAGT in the germline V gene. This CDR3 contains 14 residues. The CDR3 DNA reads TGTGCCAGCAGTGAAGCGGGAGGCTCCGGACCTTTGTACTTC. Amino acid sequence: CASSEAGGSGPLYF.

The CDR3 DNA reads as TGTGCCAGCAGTCCTGGGACCCGACTAGCGGGGGCCTACGAGCAGTACTTC. This encodes CASSPGTRLAGAYEQYF. The chain recombines TRBV28 with TRBJ2-7, with TRBD2 matching over 12 bases. CDR3 length equals 17 residues. V was pared by 5 bases and J by 2 bases, with 10 bases of the junction left unmatched. Germline lookup yields CDR1 MDHEN and CDR2 SYDVKM.

The V and J genes are TRBV4-1 and TRBJ2-3; TRBD2 matches at 8 bases. After removal of 1 base from V and 4 bases from J, the junction contained 10 bases not matched to a gene. From germline, CDR1 is MGHRA and CDR2 YSYEKL. CDR3 length equals 17 residues. This chain's CDR3 is CASSQAQLAAGSDTQYF. The DNA for the CDR3 is TGCGCCAGCAGCCAAGCTCAACTAGCGGCTGGGTCAGATACGCAGTATTTT.

This clonotype was detected a few times. This sequence joins TRBV7-2 and TRBJ1-6, with D unresolved. This CDR3 contains 14 residues. Germline values: CDR1 SGHTA, CDR2 FQGNSA. V was pared by 2 bases and J by 5 bases, with 7 bases between. CDR3 amino acids: CASSLYQNNSPLHF. In DNA, the CDR3 is TGTGCCAGCAGCTTATATCAGAATAATTCACCCCTCCACTTT. Based on the CDR3 plus reference TRBV7-2 and TRBJ1-6, the full variable domain is GAGVSQSPSNKVTEKGKDVELRCDPISGHTALYWYRQSLGQGLEFLIYFQGNSAPDKSGLPSDRFSAERTGGSVSTLTIQRTQQEDSAVYLCASSLYQNNSPLHFGNGTRLTVT.